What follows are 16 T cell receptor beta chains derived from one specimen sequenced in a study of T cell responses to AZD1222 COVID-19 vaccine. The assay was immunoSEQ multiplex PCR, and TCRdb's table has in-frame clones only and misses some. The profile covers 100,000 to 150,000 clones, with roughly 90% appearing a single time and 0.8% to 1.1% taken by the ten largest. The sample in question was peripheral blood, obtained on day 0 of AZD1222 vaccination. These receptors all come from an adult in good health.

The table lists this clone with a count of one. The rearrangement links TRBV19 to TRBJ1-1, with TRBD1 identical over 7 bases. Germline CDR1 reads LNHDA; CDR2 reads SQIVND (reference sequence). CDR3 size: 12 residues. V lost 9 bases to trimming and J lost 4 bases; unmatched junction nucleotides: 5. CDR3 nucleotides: TGTGCCAGCAAACAGGGGACCACTGAAGCTTTCTTT. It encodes CASKQGTTEAFF.

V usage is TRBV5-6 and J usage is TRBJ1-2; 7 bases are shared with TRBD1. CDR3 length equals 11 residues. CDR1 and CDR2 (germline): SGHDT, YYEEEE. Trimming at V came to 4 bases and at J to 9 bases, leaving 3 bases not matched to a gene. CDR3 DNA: TGTGCCAGCAGCGCGACAGGGCGCTACACCTTC. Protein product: CASSATGRYTF.

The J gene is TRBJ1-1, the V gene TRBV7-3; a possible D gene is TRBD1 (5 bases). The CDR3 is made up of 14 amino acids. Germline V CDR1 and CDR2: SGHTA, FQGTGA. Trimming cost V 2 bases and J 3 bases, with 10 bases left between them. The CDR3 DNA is TGTGCCAGCAGCTTATCGGGACGGCACACTGAAGCTTTCTTT. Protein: CASSLSGRHTEAFF.

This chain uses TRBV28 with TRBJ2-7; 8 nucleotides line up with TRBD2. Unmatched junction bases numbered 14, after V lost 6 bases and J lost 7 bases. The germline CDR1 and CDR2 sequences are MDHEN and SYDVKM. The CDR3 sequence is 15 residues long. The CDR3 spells CASRGSGGVPREQYF. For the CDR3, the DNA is TGTGCCAGCAGAGGTTCGGGAGGGGTGCCACGGGAGCAGTACTTC.

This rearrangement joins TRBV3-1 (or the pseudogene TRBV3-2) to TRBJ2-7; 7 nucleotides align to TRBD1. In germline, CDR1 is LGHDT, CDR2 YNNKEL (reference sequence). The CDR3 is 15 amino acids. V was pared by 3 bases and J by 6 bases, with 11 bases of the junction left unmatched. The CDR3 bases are TGTGCCAGCAGCCAGACTATAGGGGGCTGGGGCGAGCAGTACTTC. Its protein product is CASSQTIGGWGEQYF.

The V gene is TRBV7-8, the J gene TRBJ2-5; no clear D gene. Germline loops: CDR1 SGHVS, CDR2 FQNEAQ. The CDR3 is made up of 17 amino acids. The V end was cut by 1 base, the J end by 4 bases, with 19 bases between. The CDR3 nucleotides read TGTGCCAGCAGCTTAGGGCCGGTGGGATCCACGGGAGAGACCCAGTACTTC. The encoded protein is CASSLGPVGSTGETQYF.

In DNA, the CDR3 is TGTGCCAGCAGCCTCCCCCACGGTAGCGGGTACTACAATGAGCAGTTCTTC. Its protein product is CASSLPHGSGYYNEQFF. The chain links TRBV14 to TRBJ2-1; 7 bases map to TRBD2. CDR1 SGHDN and CDR2 FVKESK come from the germline V gene. There are 17 residues in the CDR3. Trimming took 4 bases from V and 3 from J; bases not matched to a gene: 12.

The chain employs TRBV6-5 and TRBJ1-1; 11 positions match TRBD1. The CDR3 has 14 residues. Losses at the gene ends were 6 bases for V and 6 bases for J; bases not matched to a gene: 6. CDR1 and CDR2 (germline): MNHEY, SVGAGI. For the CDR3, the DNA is TGTGCCAGCAGAGGGACAGGGGGTTTGGCTGAAGCTTTCTTT. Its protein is CASRGTGGLAEAFF.

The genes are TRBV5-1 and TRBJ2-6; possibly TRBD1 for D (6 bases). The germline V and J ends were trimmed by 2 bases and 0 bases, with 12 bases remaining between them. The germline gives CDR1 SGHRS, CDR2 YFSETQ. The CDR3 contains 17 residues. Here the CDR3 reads CASSFSTGRSGANVLTF. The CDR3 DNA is TGCGCCAGCAGCTTTTCGACAGGCCGCTCTGGGGCCAACGTCCTGACTTTC.

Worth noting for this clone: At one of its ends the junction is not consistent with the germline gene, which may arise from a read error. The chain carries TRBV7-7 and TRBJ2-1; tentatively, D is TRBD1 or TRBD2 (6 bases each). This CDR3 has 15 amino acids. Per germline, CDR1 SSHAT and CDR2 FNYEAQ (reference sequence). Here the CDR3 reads CASSLAIGGYNEQFF. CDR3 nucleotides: TGTGCTAGCAGCTTAGCGATAGGGGGGTACAATGAGCAGTTCTTC.

CDR3: CASNSGLPETQYF. The CDR3 coding sequence is TGTGCCAGCAACTCAGGGCTTCCAGAGACCCAGTACTTC. The chain couples TRBV28 to TRBJ2-5; possible D gene TRBD1, 5 bases. This CDR3 has 13 residues. V lost 7 bases and J lost 4, with 13 bases in between. The germline CDR1 and CDR2 sequences are MDHEN and SYDVKM.

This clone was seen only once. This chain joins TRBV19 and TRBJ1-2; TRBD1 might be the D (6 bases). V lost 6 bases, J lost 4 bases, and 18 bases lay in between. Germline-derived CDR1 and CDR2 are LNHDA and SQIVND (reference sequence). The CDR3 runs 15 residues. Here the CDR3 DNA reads TGTGCCAGTAGCATACAGGGCACGGGATCCTATGGCTACACCTTC. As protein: CASSIQGTGSYGYTF.

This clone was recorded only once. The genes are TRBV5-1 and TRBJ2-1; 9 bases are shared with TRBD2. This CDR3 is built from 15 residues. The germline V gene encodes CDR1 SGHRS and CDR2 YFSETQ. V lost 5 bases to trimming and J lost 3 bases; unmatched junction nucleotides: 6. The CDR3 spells CASSFLAGSYNEQFF. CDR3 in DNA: TGCGCCAGCAGTTTTCTAGCGGGAAGCTACAATGAGCAGTTCTTC.

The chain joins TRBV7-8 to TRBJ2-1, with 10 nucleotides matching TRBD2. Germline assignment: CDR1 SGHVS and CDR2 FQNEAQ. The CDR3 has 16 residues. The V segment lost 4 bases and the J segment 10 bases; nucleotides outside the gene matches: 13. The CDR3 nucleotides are TGTGCCAGCAGCTCGAGCGGGAGGGCCCGATCGGGGGAGCAGTTCTTC. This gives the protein CASSSSGRARSGEQFF.

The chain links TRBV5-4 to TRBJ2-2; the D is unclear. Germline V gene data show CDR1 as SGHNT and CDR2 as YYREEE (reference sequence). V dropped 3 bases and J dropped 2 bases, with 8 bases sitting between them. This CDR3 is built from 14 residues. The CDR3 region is CASSSLTNTGELFF. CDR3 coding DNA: TGTGCCAGCAGCTCCCTTACTAACACCGGGGAGCTGTTTTTT.

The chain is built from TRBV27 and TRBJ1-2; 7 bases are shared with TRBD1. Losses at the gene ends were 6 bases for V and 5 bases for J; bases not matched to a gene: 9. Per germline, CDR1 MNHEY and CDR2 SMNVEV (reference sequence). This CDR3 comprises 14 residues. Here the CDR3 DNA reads TGTGCCAGCAGACGTACCGGGACAGATTATGGCTACACCTTC. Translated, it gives CASRRTGTDYGYTF.